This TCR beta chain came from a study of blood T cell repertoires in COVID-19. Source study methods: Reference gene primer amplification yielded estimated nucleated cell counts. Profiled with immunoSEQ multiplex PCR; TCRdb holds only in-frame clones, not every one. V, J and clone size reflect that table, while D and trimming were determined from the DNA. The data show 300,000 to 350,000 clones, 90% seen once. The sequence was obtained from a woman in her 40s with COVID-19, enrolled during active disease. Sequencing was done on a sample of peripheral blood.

Here the CDR3 DNA reads TGCAGCATATCGACAGGGCATGGAAACACCATATATTTT. Residues: CSISTGHGNTIYF. This chain connects TRBV29-1 to TRBJ1-3; the match to TRBD1 covers 7 bases. Germline values: CDR1 SQVTM, CDR2 ANQGSEA. V lost 8 bases and J lost 3; bases outside the gene matches: 7. The CDR3 consists of 13 residues.